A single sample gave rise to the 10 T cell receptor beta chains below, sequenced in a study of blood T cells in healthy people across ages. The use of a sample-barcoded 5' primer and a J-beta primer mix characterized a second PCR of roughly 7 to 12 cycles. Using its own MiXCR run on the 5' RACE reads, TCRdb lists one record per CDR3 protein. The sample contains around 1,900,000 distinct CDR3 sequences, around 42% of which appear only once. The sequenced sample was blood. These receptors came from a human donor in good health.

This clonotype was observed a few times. In DNA form, the CDR3 reads TGCAGTGCTAGTGCAGCGCGCACAGATACGCAGTATTTT. Translated, it gives CSASAARTDTQYF. This chain connects TRBV20-1 to TRBJ2-3, with D uncertain. CDR1 is DFQATT and CDR2 is SNEGSKA in the germline V gene (reference sequence). The CDR3 is 13 amino acids. Between the trimmed V and J ends, which lost 3 bases and 1 base, there was a span of 8 bases.

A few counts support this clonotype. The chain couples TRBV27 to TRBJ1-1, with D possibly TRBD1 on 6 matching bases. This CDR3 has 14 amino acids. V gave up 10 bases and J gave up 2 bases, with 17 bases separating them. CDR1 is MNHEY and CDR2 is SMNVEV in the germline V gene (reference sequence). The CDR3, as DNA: TGTGCCACCTTAGGGGGGGGCGTCAACACTGAAGCTTTCTTT. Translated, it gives CATLGGGVNTEAFF.

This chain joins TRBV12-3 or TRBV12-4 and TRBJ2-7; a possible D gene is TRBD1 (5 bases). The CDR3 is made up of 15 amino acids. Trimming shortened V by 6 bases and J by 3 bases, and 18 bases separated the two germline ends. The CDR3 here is CASSFWGRTNYEQYF. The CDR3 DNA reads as TGTGCCAGCAGCTTTTGGGGCCGAACTAACTACGAGCAGTACTTC.

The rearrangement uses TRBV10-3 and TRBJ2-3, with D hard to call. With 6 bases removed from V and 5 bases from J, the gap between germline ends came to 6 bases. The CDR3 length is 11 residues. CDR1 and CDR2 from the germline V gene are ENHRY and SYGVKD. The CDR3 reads CAIRSGDTQYF. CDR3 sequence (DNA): TGTGCCATCAGAAGTGGAGATACGCAGTATTTT.

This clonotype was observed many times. DNA of the CDR3: TGTGCCAGCAGCCGACAGGGGGCGAGTGGCTACACCTTC. Protein product: CASSRQGASGYTF. This chain connects TRBV12-3 or TRBV12-4 to TRBJ1-2; 10 bases are a match to TRBD1. CDR3 length: 13 amino acids. Unmatched junction bases numbered 5, after V lost 6 bases and J lost 7 bases.

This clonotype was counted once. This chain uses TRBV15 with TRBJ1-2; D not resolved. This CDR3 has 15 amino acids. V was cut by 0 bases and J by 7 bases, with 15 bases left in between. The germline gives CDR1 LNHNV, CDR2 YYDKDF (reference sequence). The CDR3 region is CATSRDRAPRSGYTF. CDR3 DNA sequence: TGTGCCACCAGCAGAGATAGGGCGCCCCGCTCTGGCTACACCTTC.

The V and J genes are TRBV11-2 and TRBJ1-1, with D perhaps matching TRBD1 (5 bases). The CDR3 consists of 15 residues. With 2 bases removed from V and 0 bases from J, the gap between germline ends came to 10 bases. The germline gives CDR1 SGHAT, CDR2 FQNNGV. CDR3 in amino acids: CASSLFSRVNTEAFF. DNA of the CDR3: TGTGCCAGCAGCTTATTTTCCAGGGTGAACACTGAAGCTTTCTTT.

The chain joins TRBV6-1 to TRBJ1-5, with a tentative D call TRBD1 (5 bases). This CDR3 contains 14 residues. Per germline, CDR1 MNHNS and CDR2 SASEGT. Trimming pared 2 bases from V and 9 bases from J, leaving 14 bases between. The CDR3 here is CASSELVRERPQHF. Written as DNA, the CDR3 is TGTGCCAGCAGTGAATTAGTCAGGGAACGGCCCCAGCATTTT.

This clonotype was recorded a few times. CDR3 sequence reads: CASSSGQLQPQHF. In DNA, the CDR3 is TGTGCCAGCAGTTCCGGACAGCTCCAGCCCCAGCATTTT. This rearrangement joins TRBV12-3 or TRBV12-4 to TRBJ1-5; D is perhaps TRBD1 (6 bases). The V and J ends lost 4 bases and 7 bases respectively, with 11 bases between them. The CDR3 spans 13 residues.

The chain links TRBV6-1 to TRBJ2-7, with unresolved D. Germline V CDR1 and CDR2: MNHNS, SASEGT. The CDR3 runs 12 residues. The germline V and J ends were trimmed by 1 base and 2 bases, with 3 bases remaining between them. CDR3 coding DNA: TGTGCCAGCAGTGAAGTTCCCTACGAGCAGTACTTC. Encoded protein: CASSEVPYEQYF.